This T cell receptor beta chain comes out of a study of CD8 T cells in Susac syndrome. The T cells that were sequenced for TCR beta were CD8+ and CD4+ cells from blood. Germline V CDR1 and CDR2: SQVTM, ANQGSEA. V was shortened by 6 bases and J by 6 bases, with 17 bases between the two germline ends. The CDR3 is made up of 13 amino acids. RNA in amounts of roughly 0.5 to 1 ug was reverse transcribed with random hexamers. From the immunoSEQ multiplex PCR reads, TCRdb called clonotypes with MiXCR, one entry per CDR3 protein. The sample lists 75,000 to 95,000 distinct CDR3 sequences; 85% to 95% were seen once.

The chain is built from TRBV29-1 and TRBJ1-1; tentatively, D is TRBD1 (5 bases). The specimen sequenced was CD8+ T cells from PBMCs. The sequence derives from a human donor with Susac syndrome. CDR3 residues: CSVDPSGGSEAFF. In DNA, the CDR3 is TGCAGCGTCGACCCGAGCGGGGGGTCTGAAGCTTTCTTT. The full variable domain, rest sourced from reference TRBV29-1 and TRBJ1-1, is SAVISQKPSRDICQRGTSLTIQCQVDSQVTMMFWYRQQPGQSLTLIATANQGSEATYESGFVIDKFPISRPNLTFSTLTVSNMSPEDSSIYLCSVDPSGGSEAFFGQGTRLTVV.